This TCR beta chain was retrieved from a study of T cell repertoires in cytomegalovirus infection. Study outcomes and limitations: In two of eight donors, the top clonotype was HLA-C-restricted CMV-specific.

Each CDR3 protein gets one entry after TCRdb re-called the reads with MiXCR. This sample has some 940,000 distinct CDR3 sequences, with more than 25% found just once. Trimming cost V 4 bases and J 3 bases; bases outside gene matches: 3. The CDR3 length is 14 residues. Germline CDR1 reads SGHRS; CDR2 reads YFSETQ. This clonotype came up many times. What it binds is not known. The TCR comes from a human donor in good health (CMV status not recorded). Some clones in this sample may be carry-over from other donors' samples. The chain couples TRBV5-1 to TRBJ1-1, with 10 nucleotides matching TRBD1. This specimen was cultured CD8+ T cells from PBMCs, taken from culture after CMV antigen stimulation. The CDR3 region is CASSRGTGDTEAFF. CDR3 nucleotide sequence: TGCGCCAGCAGCCGCGGGACAGGGGACACTGAAGCTTTCTTT. Supplemented by reference TRBV5-1 and TRBJ1-1, the full variable domain reads KAGVTQTPRYLIKTRGQQVTLSCSPISGHRSVSWYQQTPGQGLQFLFEYFSETQRNKGNFPGRFSGRQFSNSRSEMNVSTLELGDSALYLCASSRGTGDTEAFFGQGTRLTVV.